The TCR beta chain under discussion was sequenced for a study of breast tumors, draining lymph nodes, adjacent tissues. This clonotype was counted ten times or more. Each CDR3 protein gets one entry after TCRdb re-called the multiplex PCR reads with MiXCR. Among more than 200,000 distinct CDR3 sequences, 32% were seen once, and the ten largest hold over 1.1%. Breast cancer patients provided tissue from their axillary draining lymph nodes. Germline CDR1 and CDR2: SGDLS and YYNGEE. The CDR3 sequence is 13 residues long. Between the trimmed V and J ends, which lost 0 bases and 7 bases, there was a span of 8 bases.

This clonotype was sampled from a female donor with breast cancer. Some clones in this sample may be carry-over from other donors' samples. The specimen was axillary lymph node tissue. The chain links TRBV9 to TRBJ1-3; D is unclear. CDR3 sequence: CASSVAHGNTIYF. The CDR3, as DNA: TGTGCCAGCAGCGTAGCACACGGCAACACCATATATTTT.